One sample yielded the 29 T cell receptor beta chains listed below, sequenced in a study of cytomegalovirus exposure and HLA in healthy donors. PCR primers comprised 60 Vbeta and 13 Jbeta primers. Method: immunoSEQ multiplex PCR; TCRdb's copy keeps in-frame clones and lacks some. The sample includes some 150,000 clones, 75% to 85% of them seen just once. Input material: PBMCs. The receptors stem from a middle-aged man in good health and CMV-seronegative.

The chain links TRBV5-4 to TRBJ2-7; 8 bases map to TRBD1. The length of the CDR3 is 12 residues. The V gene's germline CDR1 is SGHNT and CDR2 YYREEE (reference sequence). With V trimmed by 7 bases and J by 6 bases, 6 bases remained unmatched. The CDR3 bases are TGTGCCAGCGGATTGACAGGGGCCGAGCAGTACTTC. This encodes CASGLTGAEQYF.

V and J are TRBV5-4 and TRBJ2-7, with 8 bases identical to TRBD1. V shed 6 bases and J 7 bases; nucleotides not matched to a gene: 15. Germline V gene data show CDR1 as SGHNT and CDR2 as YYREEE (reference sequence). This CDR3 is 15 amino acids long. CDR3 in DNA: TGTGCCAGCACCCTAGGGGGCAGGGGGCAACGGGAGCAGTACTTC. It yields the protein CASTLGGRGQREQYF.

The chain recombines TRBV5-1 with TRBJ1-4, with 8 bases matching TRBD1. Per the germline V gene, CDR1 is SGHRS and CDR2 is YFSETQ. Unmatched junction bases numbered 5, after V lost 3 bases and J lost 4 bases. The CDR3 totals 15 residues. The CDR3 spells CASSYYGQGNEKLFF. For the CDR3, the DNA is TGCGCCAGCAGCTACTACGGACAGGGTAATGAAAAACTGTTTTTT.

This chain uses TRBV19 with TRBJ2-1, with 14 bases matching TRBD2. The CDR3 sequence is 17 residues long. V dropped 5 bases and J dropped 3; count of bases not matched to a gene: 6. The germline gives CDR1 LNHDA, CDR2 SQIVND (reference sequence). The CDR3 is CASSFGTSGSLYNEQFF. The DNA of the CDR3 is TGTGCCAGTAGTTTTGGGACTAGCGGGAGCCTCTACAATGAGCAGTTCTTC.

This chain connects TRBV5-1 to TRBJ2-7, with 7 bases fitting TRBD1. The CDR3 covers 16 residues. After removal of 0 bases from V and 0 bases from J, the junction contained 6 bases not matched to a gene. Per germline, CDR1 SGHRS and CDR2 YFSETQ. This chain's CDR3 is CASSLGTGTVSYEQYF. The CDR3 DNA reads TGCGCCAGCAGCTTGGGAACGGGGACAGTCTCCTACGAGCAGTACTTC.

The chain recombines TRBV7-3 with TRBJ2-3; a weak D match, TRBD2 (5 bases). The germline V and J ends were trimmed by 5 bases and 4 bases, with 13 bases remaining between them. The CDR3 has 14 residues. The germline V gene encodes CDR1 SGHTA and CDR2 FQGTGA. The CDR3 loop reads CASSTTRGADTQYF. DNA for the CDR3: TGTGCCAGCAGCACCACCCGGGGAGCAGATACGCAGTATTTT.

The chain has TRBV19 and TRBJ2-7; 7 bases map to TRBD2. CDR3 length equals 16 residues. The germline V gene has CDR1 LNHDA and CDR2 SQIVND (reference sequence). The junction had 11 bases not matched to a gene; V was cut back by 6 bases and J by 0 bases. The CDR3 loop is CASSNPGGSSSYEQYF. CDR3 nucleotides: TGTGCCAGTAGCAACCCCGGCGGGAGTAGCTCCTACGAGCAGTACTTC.

The chain joins TRBV5-4 to TRBJ2-7, with 10 bases that match TRBD2. J was trimmed by 0 bases and V by 2 bases; bases with no gene match: 5. The CDR3 has 16 amino acids. Germline V lookup: CDR1 SGHNT, CDR2 YYREEE (reference sequence). The CDR3 spells CASSFSPSGSSYEQYF. As DNA, the CDR3 is TGTGCCAGCAGCTTCTCCCCTAGCGGGAGCTCCTACGAGCAGTACTTC.

The genes are TRBV2 and TRBJ2-1; D might be TRBD2 (5 bases). Trimming took off 2 bases at V and 5 bases at J, with 10 bases between the two ends. In germline, CDR1 is SNHLY, CDR2 FYNNEI. The length of the CDR3 is 14 residues. DNA for the CDR3: TGTGCCAGCAGTGAACGGGGTGGGAACAATGAGCAGTTCTTC. This translates into CASSERGGNNEQFF.

V gene TRBV7-3 combines with J gene TRBJ2-3; D might be TRBD2 (6 bases). From germline, CDR1 is SGHTA and CDR2 FQGTGA. Trimming stripped 4 bases from V and 5 bases from J, with 19 bases between. CDR3 length: 16 amino acids. CDR3 protein: CASSSPGTPKGDTQYF. The DNA for the CDR3 is TGTGCCAGCAGCTCTCCCGGGACTCCCAAAGGAGATACGCAGTATTTT.

The chain couples TRBV7-9 to TRBJ1-2, with 9 bases fitting TRBD1. This CDR3 contains 14 residues. CDR1 and CDR2 (germline): SEHNR, FQNEAQ (reference sequence). J gave up 5 bases and V 1 base, and 2 bases lay outside the gene matches. The CDR3: CASSLGDRAYGYTF. In nucleotides, the CDR3 is TGTGCCAGCAGCTTAGGGGACAGGGCGTATGGCTACACCTTC. Full variable domain (rest looked up from reference TRBV7-9 and TRBJ1-2): DTGVSQNPRHKITKRGQNVTFRCDPISEHNRLYWYRQTLGQGPEFLTYFQNEAQLEKSRLLSDRFSAERPKGSFSTLEIQRTEQGDSAMYLCASSLGDRAYGYTFGSGTRLTVV.

The chain employs TRBV25-1 and TRBJ1-2, with 8 bases that match TRBD1. Unmatched junction bases numbered 16, after V lost 5 bases and J lost 8 bases. This CDR3 is 16 amino acids long. The germline gives CDR1 MGHDK, CDR2 SYGVNS. CDR3 in DNA: TGTGCCAGCAGTTCCAATCTCAGGGGGCGAGGTCTAGGCTACACCTTC. This translates into CASSSNLRGRGLGYTF.

The V gene is TRBV7-9, the J gene TRBJ2-1, with TRBD2 matching 9 bases. Per germline, CDR1 SEHNR and CDR2 FQNEAQ (reference sequence). The CDR3 has 15 amino acids. V shed 5 bases and J 5 bases; nucleotides not matched to a gene: 7. The CDR3: CASSQSSGVNNEQFF. Written as DNA, the CDR3 is TGTGCCAGCAGCCAATCTAGCGGGGTCAACAATGAGCAGTTCTTC.

On this clone: Compared with germline, one end of the junction differs, possibly owing to a read error. The chain joins TRBV7-7 to TRBJ2-1; 9 nucleotides line up with TRBD2. The CDR3 length is 15 residues. Germline-derived CDR1 and CDR2 are SSHAT and FNYEAQ (reference sequence). CDR3 nucleotides: TGTGCTAGCAGCTTAGACCTAGCGGGGAACAATGAGCAGTTCTTC. The encoded protein is CASSLDLAGNNEQFF.

The J gene is TRBJ1-2, the V gene TRBV9, with 7 bases fitting TRBD1. From germline, CDR1 is SGDLS and CDR2 YYNGEE. CDR3 length: 14 amino acids. V shed 3 bases, J shed 4 bases, and the junction held 6 bases outside the gene matches. CDR3 region: CASSDTTGFYGYTF. In DNA, the CDR3 is TGTGCCAGCAGCGATACGACAGGGTTCTATGGCTACACCTTC.

The chain couples TRBV19 to TRBJ2-3, with a tentative D call TRBD2 (5 bases). This CDR3 region has 14 residues. The V end was cut by 7 bases, the J end by 1 base, with 12 bases between. The germline V gene encodes CDR1 LNHDA and CDR2 SQIVND (reference sequence). CDR3 in DNA: TGTGCCAGTATCCCCCCCGGGGGCACAGATACGCAGTATTTT. It codes for CASIPPGGTDTQYF.

The chain is built from TRBV7-6 and TRBJ1-6; D unclear. The CDR3 has 12 residues. The germline V gene has CDR1 SGHVS and CDR2 FNYEAQ. V was clipped by 4 bases and J by 5 bases, with 3 bases between them. CDR3 sequence reads: CASSSDNSPLHF. CDR3 coding DNA: TGTGCCAGCAGCTCGGATAATTCACCCCTCCACTTT.

The chain combines TRBV7-8 with TRBJ2-7; 8 bases are shared with TRBD1. CDR3 size: 15 residues. Trimming removed 1 base from V and 3 bases from J; junction bases left unmatched: 5. CDR1 and CDR2 from the germline V gene are SGHVS and FQNEAQ. CDR3 sequence reads: CASSLGQGINYEQYF. In DNA form, the CDR3 reads TGTGCCAGCAGCTTAGGACAGGGGATTAACTACGAGCAGTACTTC.

The chain combines TRBV4-1 with TRBJ1-1, with 8 bases fitting TRBD1. CDR1 MGHRA and CDR2 YSYEKL come from the germline V gene. V lost 3 bases and J lost 4; bases outside the gene matches: 13. CDR3 length: 17 amino acids. The CDR3 nucleotides are TGCGCCAGCAGCCAGTTGACAGGGGCAGGGCAAGGCACTGAAGCTTTCTTT. Amino acids: CASSQLTGAGQGTEAFF.

V gene TRBV6-1 combines with J gene TRBJ1-2; 12 nucleotides agree with TRBD1. The CDR3 covers 16 residues. The trim removed 2 bases at V and 6 bases at J, leaving 7 bases unmatched. The germline gives CDR1 MNHNS, CDR2 SASEGT. DNA for the CDR3: TGTGCCAGCAGTGAACCGGGACAGGGGGCGCGTCATGGCTACACCTTC. Residues: CASSEPGQGARHGYTF.

The chain is built from TRBV19 and TRBJ2-7; perhaps TRBD2 as D (5 bases). CDR3 length: 14 residues. Germline CDR1 is LNHDA and CDR2 is SQIVND (reference sequence). Between the trimmed V and J ends, which lost 3 bases and 2 bases, there was a span of 11 bases. The DNA of the CDR3 is TGTGCCAGTAGTATTTCGGGGAACACCTACGAGCAGTACTTC. Translation gives CASSISGNTYEQYF.

The rearrangement joins TRBV11-2 to TRBJ1-1; D may be TRBD1 (5 bases). The CDR3 consists of 13 residues. V lost 4 bases and J lost 5, with 11 bases in between. Germline V lookup: CDR1 SGHAT, CDR2 FQNNGV. The CDR3 DNA reads TGTGCCAGCAGCTGGGGGGGGAGTACTGAAGCTTTCTTT. Its protein product is CASSWGGSTEAFF. Drawing the rest from reference TRBV11-2 and TRBJ1-1, the complete variable domain is EAGVAQSPRYKIIEKRQSVAFWCNPISGHATLYWYQQILGQGPKLLIQFQNNGVVDDSQLPKDRFSAERLKGVDSTLKIQPAKLEDSAVYLCASSWGGSTEAFFGQGTRLTVV.

The gene calls are TRBV27 and TRBJ1-5; 7 bases match TRBD1. The germline V gene encodes CDR1 MNHEY and CDR2 SMNVEV (reference sequence). CDR3 length: 14 amino acids. V dropped 5 bases and J dropped 4; count of bases not matched to a gene: 5. The CDR3, as DNA: TGTGCCAGCAGTGCCACGGGACAGAATCAGCCCCAGCATTTT. Translated, it gives CASSATGQNQPQHF.

The chain joins TRBV9 to TRBJ2-5; TRBD1 might be the D (7 bases). CDR3 size: 15 residues. The V end was cut by 4 bases, the J end by 1 base, with 14 bases between. Per germline, CDR1 SGDLS and CDR2 YYNGEE. CDR3 DNA sequence: TGTGCCAGCAGCCTAAGGGGGGACAGCCAAGAGACCCAGTACTTC. This codes for CASSLRGDSQETQYF.

The rearrangement joins TRBV10-1 to TRBJ2-3; 7 positions agree with TRBD2. Trimming at V came to 5 bases and at J to 4 bases, leaving 6 bases not matched to a gene. Germline V gives CDR1 WNHNN, CDR2 SYGVQD (reference sequence). The CDR3 loop spans 14 amino acids. The CDR3 region is CASSRGLVPDTQYF. The CDR3 DNA sequence: TGCGCCAGCAGTCGCGGACTAGTCCCAGATACGCAGTATTTT.

CDR3 amino acids: CASSNQGEGEKLFF. The DNA for the CDR3 is TGTGCCAGCAGTAATCAGGGGGAAGGTGAAAAACTGTTTTTT. The chain joins TRBV6-5 to TRBJ1-4, with 7 bases identical to TRBD1. The CDR3 runs 14 residues. CDR1 is MNHEY and CDR2 is SVGAGI in the germline V gene. After removal of 5 bases from V and 7 bases from J, the junction contained 7 bases not matched to a gene.

The V and J genes are TRBV2 and TRBJ2-6; 11 nucleotides agree with TRBD1. The germline CDR1 and CDR2 sequences are SNHLY and FYNNEI. CDR3 length: 17 residues. Unmatched junction bases numbered 2, after V lost 4 bases and J lost 0 bases. The CDR3 bases are TGTGCCAGCAGTGCCGGGACAGGGGGCTCTGGGGCCAACGTCCTGACTTTC. Translation: CASSAGTGGSGANVLTF.

This chain connects TRBV20-1 to TRBJ1-2; D may be TRBD1 (5 bases). CDR1 DFQATT and CDR2 SNEGSKA come from the germline V gene (reference sequence). V lost 7 bases to trimming and J lost 8 bases, with 14 bases between them. This CDR3 has 11 amino acids. This chain's CDR3 is CSVRGLGGYTF. The CDR3 DNA follows: TGCAGTGTCCGGGGGTTAGGGGGCTACACCTTC.

The chain couples TRBV4-1 to TRBJ2-5; 13 nucleotides line up with TRBD2. In germline, CDR1 is MGHRA, CDR2 YSYEKL. Trimming cost V 3 bases and J 3 bases; bases outside gene matches: 7. The CDR3 runs to 17 residues. CDR3: CASSQGRGLAGEETQYF. The DNA for the CDR3 is TGCGCCAGCAGCCAGGGGCGCGGACTAGCGGGAGAAGAGACCCAGTACTTC.